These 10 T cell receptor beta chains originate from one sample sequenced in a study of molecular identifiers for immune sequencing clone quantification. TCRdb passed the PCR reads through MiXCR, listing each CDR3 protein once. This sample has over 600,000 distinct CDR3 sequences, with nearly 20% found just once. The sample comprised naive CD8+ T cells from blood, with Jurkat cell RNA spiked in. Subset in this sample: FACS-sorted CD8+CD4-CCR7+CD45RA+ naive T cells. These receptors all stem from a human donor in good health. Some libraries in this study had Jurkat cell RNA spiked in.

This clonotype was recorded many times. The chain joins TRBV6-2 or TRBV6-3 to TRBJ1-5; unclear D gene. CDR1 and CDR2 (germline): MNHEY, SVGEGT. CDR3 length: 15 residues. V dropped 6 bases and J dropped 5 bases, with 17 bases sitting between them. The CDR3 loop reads CASSPPGSPYQPQHF. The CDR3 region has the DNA TGTGCCAGCAGCCCCCCGGGGAGCCCTTATCAGCCCCAGCATTTT.

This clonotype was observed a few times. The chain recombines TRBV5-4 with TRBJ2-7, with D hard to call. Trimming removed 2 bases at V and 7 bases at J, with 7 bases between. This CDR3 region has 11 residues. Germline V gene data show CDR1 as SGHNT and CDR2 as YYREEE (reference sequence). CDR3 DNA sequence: TGTGCCAGCAGCTTCGACGGGGAGCAGTACTTC. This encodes CASSFDGEQYF.

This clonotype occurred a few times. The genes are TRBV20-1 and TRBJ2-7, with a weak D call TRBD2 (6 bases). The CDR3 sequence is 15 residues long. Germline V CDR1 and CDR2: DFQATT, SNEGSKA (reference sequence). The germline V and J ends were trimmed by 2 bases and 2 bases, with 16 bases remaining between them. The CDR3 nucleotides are TGCAGTGCTAGACTCGGCCGGGGACTCCCCTACGAGCAGTACTTC. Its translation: CSARLGRGLPYEQYF.

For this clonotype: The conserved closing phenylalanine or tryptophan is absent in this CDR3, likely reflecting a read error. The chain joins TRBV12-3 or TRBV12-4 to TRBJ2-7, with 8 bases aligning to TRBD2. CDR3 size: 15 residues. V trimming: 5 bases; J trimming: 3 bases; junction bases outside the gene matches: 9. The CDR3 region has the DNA TGTGCCAGCAGTCTGTTGACTAGCGCCTTCTACGAGCAGTACCTC. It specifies CASSLLTSAFYEQYL.

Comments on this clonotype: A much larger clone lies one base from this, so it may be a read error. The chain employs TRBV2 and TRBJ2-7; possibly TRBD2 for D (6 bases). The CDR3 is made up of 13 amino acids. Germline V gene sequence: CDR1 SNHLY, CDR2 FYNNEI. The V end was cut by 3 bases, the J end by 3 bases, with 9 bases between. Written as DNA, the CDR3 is TGTGCCAGCAGTGATTTCGGGGGCTACGAGCAGTACTTC. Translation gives CASSDFGGYEQYF.

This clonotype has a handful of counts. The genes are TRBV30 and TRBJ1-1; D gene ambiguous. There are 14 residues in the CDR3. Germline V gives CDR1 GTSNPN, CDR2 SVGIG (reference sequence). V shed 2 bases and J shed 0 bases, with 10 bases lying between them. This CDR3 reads CAWSRVRMNTEAFF. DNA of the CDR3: TGTGCCTGGAGTCGTGTCAGGATGAACACTGAAGCTTTCTTT.

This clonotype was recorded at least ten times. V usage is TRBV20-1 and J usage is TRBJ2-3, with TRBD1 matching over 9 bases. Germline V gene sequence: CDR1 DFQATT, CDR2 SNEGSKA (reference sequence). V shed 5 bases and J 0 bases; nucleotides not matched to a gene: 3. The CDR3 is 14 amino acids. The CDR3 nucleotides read TGCAGTGCTCCGGACAGGGGAAGCACAGATACGCAGTATTTT. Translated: CSAPDRGSTDTQYF.

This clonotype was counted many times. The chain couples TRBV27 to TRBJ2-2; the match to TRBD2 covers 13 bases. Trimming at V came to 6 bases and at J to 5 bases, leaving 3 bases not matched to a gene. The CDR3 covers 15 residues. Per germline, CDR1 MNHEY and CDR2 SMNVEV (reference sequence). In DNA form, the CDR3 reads TGTGCCAGCAGCCCGACTAGCGGGAGGACCGGGGAGCTGTTTTTT. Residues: CASSPTSGRTGELFF.

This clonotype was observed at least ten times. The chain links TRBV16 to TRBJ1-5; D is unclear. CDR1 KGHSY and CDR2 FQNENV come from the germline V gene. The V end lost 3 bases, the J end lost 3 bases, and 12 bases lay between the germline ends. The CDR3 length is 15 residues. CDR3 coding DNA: TGTGCCAGCAGCCAGGCGGATGGGGTCAATCAGCCCCAGCATTTT. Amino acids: CASSQADGVNQPQHF. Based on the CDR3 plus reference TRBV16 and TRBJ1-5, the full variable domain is GEEVAQTPKHLVRGEGQKAKLYCAPIKGHSYVFWYQQVLKNEFKFLISFQNENVFDETGMPKERFSAKCLPNSPCSLEIQATKLEDSAVYFCASSQADGVNQPQHFGDGTRLSIL.

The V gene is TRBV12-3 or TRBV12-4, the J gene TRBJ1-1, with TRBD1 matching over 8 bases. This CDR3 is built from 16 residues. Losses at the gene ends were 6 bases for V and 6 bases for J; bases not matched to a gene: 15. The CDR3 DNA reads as TGTGCCAGCAGCCCAAAACCCAGGGGGCGTCTTGCTGAAGCTTTCTTT. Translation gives CASSPKPRGRLAEAFF.